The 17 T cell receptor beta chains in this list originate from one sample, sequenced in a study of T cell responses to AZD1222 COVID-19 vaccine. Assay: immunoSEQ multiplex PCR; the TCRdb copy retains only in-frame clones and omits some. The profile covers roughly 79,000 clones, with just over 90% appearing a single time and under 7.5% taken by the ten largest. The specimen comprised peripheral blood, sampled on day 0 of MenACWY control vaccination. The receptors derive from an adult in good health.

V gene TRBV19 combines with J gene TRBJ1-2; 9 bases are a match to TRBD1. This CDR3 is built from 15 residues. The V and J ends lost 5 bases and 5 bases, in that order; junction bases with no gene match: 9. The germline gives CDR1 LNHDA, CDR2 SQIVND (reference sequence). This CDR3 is CASSPGTGNGYGYTF. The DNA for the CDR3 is TGTGCCAGTAGTCCCGGGACAGGGAATGGGTATGGCTACACCTTC.

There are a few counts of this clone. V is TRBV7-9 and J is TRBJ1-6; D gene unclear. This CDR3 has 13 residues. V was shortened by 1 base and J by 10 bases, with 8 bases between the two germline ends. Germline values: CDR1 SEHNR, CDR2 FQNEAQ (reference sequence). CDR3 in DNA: TGTGCCAGCAGCTTAGGATCAGAGTCACCCCTCCACTTT. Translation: CASSLGSESPLHF.

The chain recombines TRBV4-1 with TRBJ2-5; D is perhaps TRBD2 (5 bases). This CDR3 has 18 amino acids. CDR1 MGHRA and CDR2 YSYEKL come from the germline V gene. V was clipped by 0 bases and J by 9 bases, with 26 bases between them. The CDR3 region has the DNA TGCGCCAGCAGCCAAGATTTGCCGGGGTGGTCTAGCCACGAGGCCCAGTACTTC. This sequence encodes CASSQDLPGWSSHEAQYF.

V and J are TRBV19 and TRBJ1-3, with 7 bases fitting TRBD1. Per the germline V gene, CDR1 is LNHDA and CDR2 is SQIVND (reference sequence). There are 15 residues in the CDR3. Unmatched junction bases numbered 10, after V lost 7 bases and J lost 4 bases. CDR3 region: CASTSDRVKGNTIYF. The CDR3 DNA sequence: TGTGCCAGTACCAGTGACAGGGTGAAAGGAAACACCATATATTTT.

The CDR3 protein is CASSLEQGYGYTF. DNA of the CDR3: TGCGCCAGCAGCTTGGAACAGGGGTATGGCTACACCTTC. The gene calls are TRBV5-1 and TRBJ1-2; 7 bases map to TRBD1. In germline, CDR1 is SGHRS, CDR2 YFSETQ. The CDR3 has 13 amino acids. With V trimmed by 0 bases and J by 5 bases, 1 base remained unmatched.

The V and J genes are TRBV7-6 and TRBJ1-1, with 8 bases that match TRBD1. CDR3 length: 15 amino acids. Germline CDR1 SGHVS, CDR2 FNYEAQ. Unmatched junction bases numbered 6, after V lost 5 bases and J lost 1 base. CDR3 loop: CASSPAGQENTEAFF. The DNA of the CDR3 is TGTGCCAGCAGCCCTGCGGGACAGGAGAACACTGAAGCTTTCTTT. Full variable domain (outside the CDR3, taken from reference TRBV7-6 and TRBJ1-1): GAGVSQSPRYKVTKRGQDVALRCDPISGHVSLYWYRQALGQGPEFLTYFNYEAQQDKSGLPNDRFSAERPEGSISTLTIQRTEQRDSAMYRCASSPAGQENTEAFFGQGTRLTVV.

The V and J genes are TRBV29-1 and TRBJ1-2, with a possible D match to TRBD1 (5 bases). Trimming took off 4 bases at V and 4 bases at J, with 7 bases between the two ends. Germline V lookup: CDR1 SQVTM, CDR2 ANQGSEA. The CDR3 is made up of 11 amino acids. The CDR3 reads CSVGGGYGYTF. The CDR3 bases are TGCAGCGTTGGGGGGGGCTATGGCTACACCTTC.

This CDR3 reads CASRQGGSGNTIYF. CDR3 nucleotides: TGTGCCAGCAGACAGGGGGGCTCTGGAAACACCATATATTTT. V is TRBV28 and J is TRBJ1-3; TRBD1 matches at 8 bases. The CDR3 has 14 residues. Looked up from germline, CDR1 is MDHEN and CDR2 is SYDVKM. V lost 6 bases, J lost 0 bases, and 1 base stayed unmatched.

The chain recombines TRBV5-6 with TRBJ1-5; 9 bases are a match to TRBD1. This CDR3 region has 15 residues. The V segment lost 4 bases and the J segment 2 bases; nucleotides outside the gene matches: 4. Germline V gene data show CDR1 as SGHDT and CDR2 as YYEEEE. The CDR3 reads CASSQRQGGNQPQHF. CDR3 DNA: TGTGCCAGCAGCCAGCGACAGGGGGGCAATCAGCCCCAGCATTTT.

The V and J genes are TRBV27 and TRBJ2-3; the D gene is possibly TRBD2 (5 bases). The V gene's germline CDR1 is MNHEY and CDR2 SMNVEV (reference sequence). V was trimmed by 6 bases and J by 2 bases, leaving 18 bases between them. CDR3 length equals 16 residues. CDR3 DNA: TGTGCCAGCAGAGGGCGGGCTACGAAATTCACAGATACGCAGTATTTT. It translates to CASRGRATKFTDTQYF.

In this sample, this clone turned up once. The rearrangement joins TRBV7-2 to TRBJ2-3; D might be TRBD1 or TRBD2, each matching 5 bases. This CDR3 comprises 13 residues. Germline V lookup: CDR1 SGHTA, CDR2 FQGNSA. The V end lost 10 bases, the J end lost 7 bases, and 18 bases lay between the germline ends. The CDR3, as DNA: TGTGCCACTACGACGGGGCGCCGGAATACGCAGTATTTT. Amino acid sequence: CATTTGRRNTQYF. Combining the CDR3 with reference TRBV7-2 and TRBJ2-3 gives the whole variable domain GAGVSQSPSNKVTEKGKDVELRCDPISGHTALYWYRQSLGQGLEFLIYFQGNSAPDKSGLPSDRFSAERTGGSVSTLTIQRTQQEDSAVYLCATTTGRRNTQYFGPGTRLTVL.

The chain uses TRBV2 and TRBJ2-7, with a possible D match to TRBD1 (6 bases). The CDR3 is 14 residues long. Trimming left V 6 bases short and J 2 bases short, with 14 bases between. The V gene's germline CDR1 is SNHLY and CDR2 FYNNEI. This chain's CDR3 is CASRRTGLPYEQYF. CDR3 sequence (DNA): TGTGCCAGCAGGCGAACAGGGCTCCCCTACGAGCAGTACTTC.

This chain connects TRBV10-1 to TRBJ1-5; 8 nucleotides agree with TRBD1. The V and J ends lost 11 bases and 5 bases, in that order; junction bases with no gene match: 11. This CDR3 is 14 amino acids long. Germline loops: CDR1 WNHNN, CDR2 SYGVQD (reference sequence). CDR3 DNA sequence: TGCGCCCAACTATGGACAGGGTGCGATCAGCCCCAGCATTTT. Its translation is CAQLWTGCDQPQHF.

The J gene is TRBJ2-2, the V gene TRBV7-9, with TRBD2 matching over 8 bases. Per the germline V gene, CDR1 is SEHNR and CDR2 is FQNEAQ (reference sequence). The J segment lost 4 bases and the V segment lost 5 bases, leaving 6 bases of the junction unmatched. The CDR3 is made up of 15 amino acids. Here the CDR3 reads CASSTLAEITGELFF. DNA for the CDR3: TGTGCCAGCAGCACACTAGCGGAGATCACCGGGGAGCTGTTTTTT.

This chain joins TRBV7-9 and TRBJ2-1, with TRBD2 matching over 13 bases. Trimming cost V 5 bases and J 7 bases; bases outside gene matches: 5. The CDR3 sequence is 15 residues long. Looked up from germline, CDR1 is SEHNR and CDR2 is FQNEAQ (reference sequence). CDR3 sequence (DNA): TGTGCCAGCAGCCTACTAGCGGGGGGGCGTAATGAGCAGTTCTTC. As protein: CASSLLAGGRNEQFF. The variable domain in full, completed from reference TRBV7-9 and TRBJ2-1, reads DTGVSQNPRHKITKRGQNVTFRCDPISEHNRLYWYRQTLGQGPEFLTYFQNEAQLEKSRLLSDRFSAERPKGSFSTLEIQRTEQGDSAMYLCASSLLAGGRNEQFFGPGTRLTVL.

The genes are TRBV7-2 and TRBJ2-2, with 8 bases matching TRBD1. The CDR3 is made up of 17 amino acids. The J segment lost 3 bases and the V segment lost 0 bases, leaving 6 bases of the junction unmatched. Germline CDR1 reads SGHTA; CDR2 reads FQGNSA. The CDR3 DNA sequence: TGTGCCAGCAGCTTAGCGCCTGGACAGGGTGACACCGGGGAGCTGTTTTTT. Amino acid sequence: CASSLAPGQGDTGELFF.

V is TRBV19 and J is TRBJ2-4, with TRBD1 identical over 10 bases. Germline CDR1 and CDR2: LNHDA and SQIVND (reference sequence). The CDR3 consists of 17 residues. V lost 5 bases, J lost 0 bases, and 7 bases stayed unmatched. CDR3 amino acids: CASSPRQGAVAKNIQYF. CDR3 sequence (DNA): TGTGCCAGTAGTCCCAGACAGGGGGCAGTAGCCAAAAACATTCAGTACTTC.